The clone carrying this T cell receptor (beta chain) appeared many times. The antigen is not known. The length of the CDR3 is 14 residues. V was clipped by 1 base and J by 0 bases, with 9 bases between them. Germline CDR1 DFQATT, CDR2 SNEGSKA (reference sequence). The data belong to a study of regulatory T cells in long-lasting Graves disease. Findings of the study overall: Persistent patients shared more public clonotypes (roughly 3,000) than newly diagnosed patients (around 1,000).

Time point reported: newly diagnosed GD, antithyroid drugs for less than 3 months. Extracted RNA from PBMCs served as the source of the TCR library. Arm-PCR of CDR3 regions and iRepertoire HTBI primers were used to build TCR beta libraries. TCRdb reprocessed the multiplex PCR reads with MiXCR, giving one entry per CDR3 protein. The table records about 620,000 distinct CDR3 sequences, roughly 15% of them present only once. The sample was also reused in another study, on T cells in Graves' hyperthyroidism and ophthalmopathy. As that report states: Blood also carried most thyroid clonotypes expanded above 0.001. Ophthalmopathy was predicted by the model a median of about 6.5 months ahead of onset.

This material consisted of peripheral blood mononuclear cells (PBMCs), taken at new diagnosis, from a patient treated with antithyroid drugs. This TCR came from a woman aged 30 to 39 with Graves disease. The V call is TRBV20-1, the J call TRBJ1-1; the D is unclear. CDR3 residues: CSARGAGLNTEAFF. CDR3 coding DNA: TGCAGTGCTAGAGGCGCGGGTCTGAACACTGAAGCTTTCTTT.